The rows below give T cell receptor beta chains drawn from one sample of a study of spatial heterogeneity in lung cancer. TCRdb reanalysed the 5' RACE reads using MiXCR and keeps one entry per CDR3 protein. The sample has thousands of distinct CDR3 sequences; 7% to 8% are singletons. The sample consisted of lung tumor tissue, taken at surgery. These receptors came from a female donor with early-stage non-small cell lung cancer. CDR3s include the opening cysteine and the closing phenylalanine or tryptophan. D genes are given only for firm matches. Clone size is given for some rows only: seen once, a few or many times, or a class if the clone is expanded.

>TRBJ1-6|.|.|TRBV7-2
CASSLARESPLHF
TGTGCCAGCAGCTTAGCGCGCGAATCACCCCTCCACTTT
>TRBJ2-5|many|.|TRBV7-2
CASSLDWNKAQYF
TGTGCCAGCAGCTTAGATTGGAATAAGGCCCAGTACTTC
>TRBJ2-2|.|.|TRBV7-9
CASSPNYNNGELFF
TGTGCCAGCAGCCCTAATTACAATAACGGGGAGCTGTTTTTT
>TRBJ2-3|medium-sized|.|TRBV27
CASSLRGASTDTQYF
TGTGCCAGCAGTTTAAGAGGGGCTAGCACAGATACGCAGTATTTT
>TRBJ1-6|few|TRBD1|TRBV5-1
CASSSGQPNSPLHF
TGCGCCAGCAGCTCGGGACAGCCCAATTCACCCCTCCACTTT
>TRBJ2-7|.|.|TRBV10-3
CAISESSYEQYF
TGTGCCATCAGTGAAAGCTCCTACGAGCAGTACTTC
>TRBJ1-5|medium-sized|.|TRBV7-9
CASSTNSNQPQHF
TGTGCCAGCAGCACAAACAGCAATCAGCCCCAGCATTTT
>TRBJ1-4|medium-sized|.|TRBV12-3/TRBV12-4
CASSLGQGIEKLFF
TGTGCCAGCAGTTTGGGGCAGGGGATCGAAAAACTGTTTTTT
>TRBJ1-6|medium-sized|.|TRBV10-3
CAISVQGGDSPLHF
TGTGCCATCAGCGTACAGGGAGGGGATTCACCCCTCCACTTT
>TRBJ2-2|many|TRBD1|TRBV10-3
CATEDRADTGELFF
TGTGCCACCGAGGACAGGGCGGACACCGGGGAGCTGTTTTTT
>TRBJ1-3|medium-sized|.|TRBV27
CASMAFSSGNTIYF
TGTGCCAGCATGGCTTTCAGCTCTGGAAACACCATATATTTT
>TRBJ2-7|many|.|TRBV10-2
CASSQGGNEQYF
TGCGCCAGCAGCCAGGGGGGGAACGAGCAGTACTTC
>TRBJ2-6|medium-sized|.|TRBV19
CASSITGPGANVLTF
TGTGCCAGTAGTATAACAGGGCCTGGGGCCAACGTCCTGACTTTC
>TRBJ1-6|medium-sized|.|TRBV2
CASKQLLSYNSPLHF
TGTGCCAGCAAACAGCTACTCTCCTATAATTCACCCCTCCACTTT
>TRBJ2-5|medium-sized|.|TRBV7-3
CASSLAGESGGAMEETQYF
TGTGCCAGCAGCTTAGCGGGGGAATCAGGGGGCGCCATGGAAGAGACCCAGTACTTC
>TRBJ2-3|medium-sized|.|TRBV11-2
CASSFRSGSTDTQYF
TGTGCCAGCAGCTTTAGGTCAGGGAGCACAGATACGCAGTATTTT
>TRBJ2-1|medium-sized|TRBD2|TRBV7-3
CASSSSLADPNEQFF
TGTGCCAGCAGCTCTTCCCTAGCGGACCCCAATGAGCAGTTCTTC
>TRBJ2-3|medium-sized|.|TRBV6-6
CASRFSDTQYF
TGTGCCAGCAGGTTCAGTGATACGCAGTATTTT
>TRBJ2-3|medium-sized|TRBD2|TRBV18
CASSPRAGVRDTQYF
TGTGCCAGCTCACCACGAGCGGGAGTCCGGGATACGCAGTATTTT
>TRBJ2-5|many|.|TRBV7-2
CASSDQVRAQYF
TGTGCCAGCAGCGACCAGGTCCGGGCCCAGTACTTC
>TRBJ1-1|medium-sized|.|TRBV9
CASSQTGFFTEAFF
TGTGCCAGCAGCCAAACGGGGTTCTTCACTGAAGCTTTCTTT
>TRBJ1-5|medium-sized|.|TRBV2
CASTIEGGNQPQHF
TGTGCCAGCACCATAGAAGGTGGCAATCAGCCCCAGCATTTT
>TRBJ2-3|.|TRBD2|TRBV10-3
CAIGGLAGTDTQYF
TGTGCCATCGGAGGACTAGCGGGCACAGATACGCAGTATTTT
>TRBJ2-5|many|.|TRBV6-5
CASSYSKYGVLQETQYF
TGTGCCAGCAGTTACTCGAAGTACGGGGTCCTCCAAGAGACCCAGTACTTC
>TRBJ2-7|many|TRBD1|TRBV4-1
CASSQGGTGSTYEQYF
TGCGCCAGCAGCCAAGGTGGGACAGGCAGTACCTACGAGCAGTACTTC
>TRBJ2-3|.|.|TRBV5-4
CASSLILADTQYF
TGTGCCAGCAGCTTGATTTTGGCAGATACGCAGTATTTT
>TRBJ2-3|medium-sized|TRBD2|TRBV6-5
CATTLTSGRLDTQYF
TGTGCCACCACTTTGACTAGCGGGAGGCTAGATACGCAGTATTTT